Listed below are T cell receptor beta chains from one sample, sequenced in a study of T-cell memory formation after mild COVID-19. TCRdb re-derived calls from the 5' RACE reads in MiXCR, one entry per CDR3 protein. The sample lists 85,000 to 130,000 distinct CDR3 sequences, 12% occurring once. Sequenced input: PBMCs or a T cell subset sorted from them (not recorded which). These receptor sequences come from an adult woman who had mild COVID-19 (a few samples of this study predate the infection). Cell type and time point are not known. Both conserved end residues are part of each CDR3. The D gene is left open where the match is weak. Some rows mark clone size as missing; the rest say once, few, many or name a class of expanded clone.

v_call	clone_size	j_call	d_call	cdr3_nt	cdr3_aa
TRBV12-3/TRBV12-4	.	TRBJ1-5	.	TGTGCCAGCAGTGAGGCTCAGCCCCAGCATTTT	CASSEAQPQHF
TRBV6-5	.	TRBJ2-1	TRBD2	TGTGCCAGCAGTATACCGGGACTAGTGAGTGTGCAGTTCTTC	CASSIPGLVSVQFF
TRBV11-2	few	TRBJ2-1	.	TGTGCCAGCAGCCACCCACAGGGGGGGGCATACAATGAGCAGTTCTTC	CASSHPQGGAYNEQFF
TRBV7-9	few	TRBJ1-4	.	TGTGCCAGCAGCAGCCTCGACAGCGAAAAACTGTTTTTT	CASSSLDSEKLFF
TRBV20-1	few	TRBJ2-3	TRBD2	TGCAGTGCTAGAACCTACCTAGCGGCAAACGATCCTAGCACAGATACGCAGTATTTT	CSARTYLAANDPSTDTQYF
TRBV28	few	TRBJ2-1	TRBD2	TGTGCCAGCAGTCTTATGACTAGCGGACCGTACAATGAGCAGTTCTTC	CASSLMTSGPYNEQFF
TRBV9	.	TRBJ2-7	.	TGTGCCAGCAGCGCCTCCTCCCGGGGTTCCTACGAGCAGTACTTC	CASSASSRGSYEQYF
TRBV10-3	.	TRBJ1-1	TRBD1	TGTGCCACCCGGGACAGGGGGATGAACACTGAAGCTTTCTTT	CATRDRGMNTEAFF
TRBV20-1	many	TRBJ2-1	TRBD2	TGCAGTGCTAGAGATCTCAGGACTAGCGGGAGGTCCTACAATGAGCAGTTCTTC	CSARDLRTSGRSYNEQFF
TRBV29-1	.	TRBJ2-7	TRBD1	TGCAGCGTTGAGAGGACAGGGAATCCTTCCGAGCAGTACTTC	CSVERTGNPSEQYF
TRBV29-1	.	TRBJ2-7	.	TGCAGCGCCGACGGACTATCAGACTACGAGCAGTACTTC	CSADGLSDYEQYF
TRBV13	few	TRBJ1-2	TRBD1	TGTGCCAGCAGCCCTCGGGGAGGGGGCACCTATGGCTACACCTTC	CASSPRGGGTYGYTF
TRBV7-9	.	TRBJ1-1	.	TGTGCCAGCAGCGGCCAGAGGGGGAACACTGAAGCTTTCTTT	CASSGQRGNTEAFF
TRBV11-2	few	TRBJ1-2	.	TGTGCCAGCAGTTCCCTCGGGGGCTACACCTTC	CASSSLGGYTF
TRBV24-1	.	TRBJ2-5	TRBD2	TGTGCCACCAGTGATTTCCAGCGGGGAGGGGAGACCCAGTACTTC	CATSDFQRGGETQYF
TRBV13	few	TRBJ2-7	.	TGTGCCAGCAGCTTAGGGGGTCCCAATCCCTCCTACGAGCAGTACTTC	CASSLGGPNPSYEQYF
TRBV12-5	few	TRBJ2-5	.	TGTGCTAGTGGTTTATCCCTCGGACGGCTTGGAGAGACCCAGTACTTC	CASGLSLGRLGETQYF
TRBV12-3/TRBV12-4	.	TRBJ1-5	TRBD1	TGTGCCAGCAGCTATGGGACAGGGGGGCATCAGCCCCAGCATTTT	CASSYGTGGHQPQHF
TRBV5-1	.	TRBJ2-3	TRBD2	TGCGCCAGCAGCTTGGCGAGTAGCGGGGGGGCCTCCGATACGCAGTATTTT	CASSLASSGGASDTQYF
TRBV7-9	few	TRBJ1-5	.	TGTGCCAGCAGCTTTCCTGACGGCAATCAGCCCCAGCATTTT	CASSFPDGNQPQHF
TRBV7-9	few	TRBJ1-5	.	TGTGCCAGCAGCTTCCACAATCAGCCCCAGCATTTT	CASSFHNQPQHF
TRBV20-1	few	TRBJ1-1	.	TGCAGTGCTAGCCTCGTGACAGGAGCGAACACTGAAGCTTTCTTT	CSASLVTGANTEAFF
TRBV6-5	few	TRBJ2-2	TRBD2	TGTGCCAGCAGCCCTAGCGGGAGGGCCTACACCGGGGAGCTGTTTTTT	CASSPSGRAYTGELFF
TRBV11-2	many	TRBJ2-5	TRBD1	TGTGCCAGCAGCGAGTGGCGGACAGGGGCGTCCCAGTACTTC	CASSEWRTGASQYF
TRBV13	.	TRBJ1-3	.	TGTGCCAGCAGCCTAGGAAGGAACACCATATATTTT	CASSLGRNTIYF
TRBV6-6	.	TRBJ2-2	.	TGTGCCAGCACCCTGGGGGGATACGGGGAGCTGTTTTTT	CASTLGGYGELFF
TRBV12-3/TRBV12-4	.	TRBJ1-1	TRBD1	TGTGCCAGCAGGACAGGGCCTGAAGCTTTCTTT	CASRTGPEAFF
TRBV12-3/TRBV12-4	few	TRBJ2-7	TRBD1	TGTGCCAGCGCCTTTGCCGGACAGGGGATAGGCGAGCAGTACTTC	CASAFAGQGIGEQYF
TRBV7-6	many	TRBJ2-3	.	TGTGCCAGCAGCCCGGCTATAGGCACAGATACGCAGTATTTT	CASSPAIGTDTQYF
TRBV6-4	.	TRBJ2-3	TRBD2	TGTGCCAGCAGTGTTAGCGGGGACGGGACAGATACGCAGTATTTT	CASSVSGDGTDTQYF
TRBV11-2	many	TRBJ2-7	TRBD2	TGTGCCAGCAGCTTAGTGACTAGCGGGAGTGTCTACGAGCAGTACTTC	CASSLVTSGSVYEQYF
TRBV27	many	TRBJ2-2	.	TGTGCCAGCAGTTTAAGGGGGGGCACCGGGGAGCTGTTTTTT	CASSLRGGTGELFF
TRBV7-9	.	TRBJ2-6	.	TGTGCCAGCAGCTCGACCCGGGTGGTCGGGGCCAACGTCCTGACTTTC	CASSSTRVVGANVLTF
TRBV6-6	.	TRBJ1-2	.	TGTGCCAGCAGTGGCTATGCGACAAGCTATGGCTACACCTTC	CASSGYATSYGYTF
TRBV29-1	.	TRBJ2-7	.	TGCAGCGTTGCGGGCGGTCTCGAGCAGTACTTC	CSVAGGLEQYF
TRBV7-9	.	TRBJ1-1	.	TGTGCCAGCAGCTTAAGCCGGGGGGGTATGAACACTGAAGCTTTCTTT	CASSLSRGGMNTEAFF
TRBV28	.	TRBJ2-5	.	.	CASSSSTAQETQYF
TRBV7-2	many	TRBJ2-5	TRBD2	TGTGCCAGCAGCTTACTAGCGGGAGTTGCAGAGACCCAGTACTTC	CASSLLAGVAETQYF
TRBV6-2/TRBV6-3	few	TRBJ1-5	.	TGTGCCAGCAGTTACTCCCCGACAGGAGGCGCCTGGAGTAGCAATCAGCCCCAGCATTTT	CASSYSPTGGAWSSNQPQHF
TRBV7-9	.	TRBJ2-1	.	TGTGCCAGCAGCTTAGACAGGGTAGTCTACAATGAGCAGTTCTTC	CASSLDRVVYNEQFF
TRBV24-1	.	TRBJ1-1	.	TGTGCCACCAGTGATTTGCGCGACACTGAAGCTTTCTTT	CATSDLRDTEAFF
TRBV6-2/TRBV6-3	.	TRBJ2-1	.	TGTGCCAGCAGTTACGGCAGTTTCTACAATGAGCAGTTCTTC	CASSYGSFYNEQFF
TRBV5-1	.	TRBJ2-5	TRBD2	TGCGCCAGCAGCTTGGAGCTGGGGGGGTACCAAGAGACCCAGTACTTC	CASSLELGGYQETQYF
TRBV6-5	few	TRBJ2-7	TRBD1	TGTGCCAGCAGTTACTCCGGGACAGGGATCTACGAGCAGTACTTC	CASSYSGTGIYEQYF